This T cell receptor (beta chain) was sequenced in a study of CD8 T cells in Susac syndrome. Random-hexamer reverse transcription was applied to roughly 0.5 to 1 ug RNA. TCRdb re-analysed the immunoSEQ multiplex PCR reads in MiXCR, keeping a single row per CDR3 protein. The sample has 210,000 or so distinct CDR3 sequences; 94% are singletons. Study observations and caveats: No clonal expansion appeared among CD4+ T cells in Susac patients.

Comment on this clonotype: Its antigen is still unknown.

The CDR3 contains 15 residues. Between the trimmed V and J ends, which lost 0 bases and 4 bases, there was a span of 15 bases. The germline V gene has CDR1 DFQATT and CDR2 SNEGSKA (reference sequence). The chain joins TRBV20-1 to TRBJ2-5; D is perhaps TRBD2 (6 bases). The sequencing sample was made of CD4+ T cells from PBMCs. This sequence was found in a human donor with Susac syndrome. Here the CDR3 DNA reads TGCAGTGCTAGAGATCCGCCGGGGGTTGGAGAGACCCAGTACTTC. It yields the protein CSARDPPGVGETQYF.